Each of the 22 T cell receptor beta chains below was sequenced from the same sample in a study of T-cell memory formation after mild COVID-19. Each CDR3 protein gets one entry after TCRdb re-called the 5' RACE reads with MiXCR. The top ten clones hold about 12% of a sample with roughly 350,000 distinct CDR3 sequences, under 25% of them seen once. The sequencing input was PBMCs or a T cell subset sorted from them (not recorded which). The receptors originated from an adult woman who had mild COVID-19 (a few samples of this study predate the infection). Cell type and time point are not known.

The chain recombines TRBV6-5 with TRBJ2-6; D is undetermined. Germline V gene lookup returns CDR1 MNHEY and CDR2 SVGAGI. V was trimmed by 8 bases and J by 0 bases, leaving 11 bases between them. The CDR3 sequence is 15 residues long. CDR3 coding DNA: TGTGCCAGCCGCCCGGCCGGCTCTGGGGCCAACGTCCTGACTTTC. This encodes CASRPAGSGANVLTF.

This clonotype was detected a few times. J is TRBJ2-7 and V is TRBV5-1, with no clear D. The germline V gene encodes CDR1 SGHRS and CDR2 YFSETQ. V was cut by 4 bases and J by 3 bases, with 11 bases left in between. This CDR3 comprises 13 residues. In DNA form, the CDR3 reads TGCGCCAGCAGCCCCGGTGATAACTACGAGCAGTACTTC. It encodes CASSPGDNYEQYF.

The chain is built from TRBV5-1 and TRBJ2-5; 7 bases agree with TRBD1. V lost 0 bases, J lost 5 bases, and 10 bases stayed unmatched. The length of the CDR3 is 16 residues. Germline CDR1 is SGHRS and CDR2 is YFSETQ. The CDR3 DNA sequence: TGCGCCAGCAGCTTGGCCCTCAGGGGGTTGAAGGAGACCCAGTACTTC. Amino acids: CASSLALRGLKETQYF.

This clonotype has only a few counts. The genes are TRBV7-9 and TRBJ2-1; TRBD2 aligns across 11 bases. J was trimmed by 5 bases and V by 1 base; bases with no gene match: 7. The CDR3 has 17 residues. Per the germline V gene, CDR1 is SEHNR and CDR2 is FQNEAQ (reference sequence). CDR3 in amino acids: CASSLEASGRFDNEQFF. CDR3 in DNA: TGTGCCAGCAGCTTAGAGGCTAGCGGGAGGTTTGACAATGAGCAGTTCTTC.

This clonotype was observed a few times. The rearrangement joins TRBV7-6 to TRBJ2-7; 11 bases fit TRBD1. Per germline, CDR1 SGHVS and CDR2 FNYEAQ. The CDR3 runs 16 residues. V shed 4 bases and J 0 bases; nucleotides not matched to a gene: 5. CDR3 in DNA: TGTGCCAGCAGCTCAGCCGGGACAGGGGGCTCCTACGAGCAGTACTTC. Translation gives CASSSAGTGGSYEQYF.

This clonotype was found a few times. CDR3 in DNA: TGTGCCACCAGCAAACCGGGACTAGCGTTAGATACGCAGTATTTT. This encodes CATSKPGLALDTQYF. The chain is built from TRBV15 and TRBJ2-3; 10 nucleotides agree with TRBD2. CDR3 size: 15 residues. Losses at the gene ends were 4 bases for V and 5 bases for J; bases not matched to a gene: 6. Germline V gene lookup returns CDR1 LNHNV and CDR2 YYDKDF (reference sequence).

This clonotype has just one count. The chain has TRBV7-8 and TRBJ2-6; the D gene is possibly TRBD1 (5 bases). V was clipped by 5 bases and J by 4 bases, with 15 bases between them. The CDR3 length is 16 residues. The V gene's germline CDR1 is SGHVS and CDR2 FQNEAQ. The CDR3 spells CASSRRQSDGANVLTF. The CDR3 DNA sequence: TGTGCCAGCAGCAGGAGACAGTCGGACGGGGCCAACGTCCTGACTTTC.

The gene calls are TRBV6-5 and TRBJ1-2; TRBD1 might be the D (6 bases). The germline V and J ends were trimmed by 6 bases and 4 bases, with 15 bases remaining between them. This CDR3 has 14 residues. The germline gives CDR1 MNHEY, CDR2 SVGAGI. CDR3 bases: TGTGCCAGCAGCGACGGGGGAGGGGGCTATGGCTACACCTTC. Residues: CASSDGGGGYGYTF.

This clonotype turned up a few times. V usage is TRBV7-3 and J usage is TRBJ2-1; 10 bases are a match to TRBD2. The CDR3 contains 13 residues. The germline gives CDR1 SGHTA, CDR2 FQGTGA. Losses at the gene ends were 4 bases for V and 10 bases for J; bases not matched to a gene: 4. CDR3 DNA sequence: TGTGCCAGCAGCTATCTAGCGGGGGAGGAGCAGTTCTTC. Translated, it gives CASSYLAGEEQFF.

The V and J genes are TRBV15 and TRBJ2-7, with no clear D. The germline CDR1 and CDR2 sequences are LNHNV and YYDKDF (reference sequence). The CDR3 length is 13 residues. V lost 4 bases and J lost 5, with 12 bases in between. CDR3 coding DNA: TGTGCCACCAGCAACAGCTTGGGGAACGAGCAGTACTTC. Protein: CATSNSLGNEQYF.

This clonotype was recorded a few times. The chain couples TRBV30 to TRBJ1-6, with D possibly being TRBD1 (5 bases). The CDR3 extends over 13 amino acids. Trimming stripped 5 bases from V and 12 bases from J, with 17 bases between. Germline lookup yields CDR1 GTSNPN and CDR2 SVGIG (reference sequence). Here the CDR3 DNA reads TGTGCCTGGCACGACAGAAAGGGCGTACCCCTCCACTTT. This gives the protein CAWHDRKGVPLHF. Together with reference TRBV30 and TRBJ1-6, the CDR3 gives the full variable domain: SQTIHQWPATLVQPVGSPLSLECTVEGTSNPNLYWYRQAAGRGLQLLFYSVGIGQISSEVPQNLSASRPQDRQFILSSKKLLLSDSGFYLCAWHDRKGVPLHFGNGTRLTVT.

This clonotype has only a few counts. This chain connects TRBV6-5 to TRBJ2-1; 13 bases agree with TRBD2. The CDR3 spans 16 residues. Germline-derived CDR1 and CDR2 are MNHEY and SVGAGI. J gave up 8 bases and V 4 bases, and 8 bases lay outside the gene matches. CDR3 sequence reads: CASSSLAGGLADEQFF. CDR3 in DNA: TGTGCCAGCAGTTCACTAGCGGGAGGGCTTGCTGATGAGCAGTTCTTC.

This chain uses TRBV18 with TRBJ2-3, with D perhaps TRBD2 (6 bases). This CDR3 contains 15 residues. Trimming removed 8 bases from V and 0 bases from J, with 15 bases in between. Germline V gene sequence: CDR1 KGHSH, CDR2 LQKENI. CDR3 loop: CASRGGSGSTDTQYF. In DNA form, the CDR3 reads TGTGCCAGCAGAGGAGGGTCAGGTAGCACAGATACGCAGTATTTT.

This clonotype was counted only a few times. This chain connects TRBV11-2 to TRBJ1-1, with 7 bases lining up with TRBD1. Germline loops: CDR1 SGHAT, CDR2 FQNNGV. The CDR3 totals 14 residues. Trimming took 7 bases from V and 4 from J; bases not matched to a gene: 9. This CDR3 reads CASTYDRVGTEAFF. CDR3 nucleotides: TGTGCCAGCACCTATGACAGGGTCGGCACTGAAGCTTTCTTT.

The V gene is TRBV27, the J gene TRBJ1-5; a possible D gene is TRBD1 (5 bases). Germline CDR1 and CDR2: MNHEY and SMNVEV (reference sequence). The CDR3 spans 13 residues. Trimming removed 7 bases from V and 7 bases from J, with 14 bases in between. This chain's CDR3 is CASTQGRGQPQHF. The CDR3 nucleotides are TGTGCCAGCACCCAAGGCCGGGGGCAGCCCCAGCATTTT.

This rearrangement joins TRBV18 to TRBJ1-1; 7 bases agree with TRBD1. The CDR3 sequence is 14 residues long. V lost 3 bases and J lost 2; bases outside the gene matches: 3. Germline values: CDR1 KGHSH, CDR2 LQKENI. The CDR3 region has the DNA TGTGCCAGCTCACCGGGACAGCACAACACTGAAGCTTTCTTT. Translated, it gives CASSPGQHNTEAFF.

This clonotype appeared a few times. This chain connects TRBV7-6 to TRBJ1-5; TRBD1 might be the D (6 bases). Trimming shortened V by 1 base and J by 5 bases, and 12 bases separated the two germline ends. The CDR3 totals 15 residues. Germline values: CDR1 SGHVS, CDR2 FNYEAQ. The CDR3 is CASSLVSGAYQPQHF. CDR3 nucleotide sequence: TGTGCCAGCAGCTTAGTTTCAGGGGCTTATCAGCCCCAGCATTTT.

The rearrangement links TRBV10-3 to TRBJ2-1; a possible D gene is TRBD1 (7 bases). This CDR3 spans 15 amino acids. Trimming cost V 2 bases and J 3 bases, with 11 bases left between them. Germline V gene lookup returns CDR1 ENHRY and CDR2 SYGVKD. For the CDR3, the DNA is TGTGCCATCAGTGAGGGAGGGGGCCTCTACAATGAGCAGTTCTTC. It encodes CAISEGGGLYNEQFF.

The table lists this clonotype with a few counts. The V call is TRBV12-3 or TRBV12-4, the J call TRBJ2-1; 9 bases are shared with TRBD2. This CDR3 contains 16 residues. The V and J ends lost 0 bases and 8 bases, in that order; junction bases with no gene match: 8. The CDR3 loop reads CASSLAEIAGVDEQFF. Written as DNA, the CDR3 is TGTGCCAGCAGTTTAGCGGAAATAGCGGGAGTCGATGAGCAGTTCTTC.

The chain has TRBV27 and TRBJ1-2; weak D call: TRBD1 (5 bases). Between the trimmed V and J ends, which lost 1 base and 4 bases, there was a span of 10 bases. The CDR3 loop spans 14 amino acids. Germline V gene sequence: CDR1 MNHEY, CDR2 SMNVEV (reference sequence). The CDR3 reads CASSLFQGSYGYTF. The CDR3 nucleotides read TGTGCCAGCAGTTTATTTCAGGGTTCCTATGGCTACACCTTC.

This clonotype was observed a single time. The chain uses TRBV12-3 or TRBV12-4 and TRBJ1-5, with a possible D match to TRBD1 (6 bases). Trimming took off 4 bases at V and 0 bases at J, with 10 bases between the two ends. CDR3 length: 15 amino acids. The CDR3 coding sequence is TGTGCCAGCAGTTCTCGGACAGCTAGCAATCAGCCCCAGCATTTT. This translates into CASSSRTASNQPQHF.

The chain joins TRBV5-4 to TRBJ1-1, with 8 bases lining up with TRBD1. The CDR3 length is 15 residues. Per germline, CDR1 SGHNT and CDR2 YYREEE (reference sequence). The V segment lost 0 bases and the J segment 0 bases; nucleotides outside the gene matches: 1. This CDR3 reads CASSLEDRVNTEAFF. The CDR3 DNA reads TGTGCCAGCAGCTTGGAGGACAGGGTGAACACTGAAGCTTTCTTT.